The present TCR beta chain was sequenced within a study of T-cell memory formation after mild COVID-19. TCRdb reprocessed the 5' RACE reads with MiXCR, giving one entry per CDR3 protein. The sample shows approximately 480,000 distinct CDR3 sequences, roughly 18% of them seen only once. Study-level points and caveats: Shrinking CD4+ clones were chiefly CM and EM; CD8+ ones were chiefly EMRA. The second-wave clones peaking on day 37 were not confirmed as SARS-CoV-2-specific.

This clonotype showed up just a few times. Its antigen remains unknown. Sequencing was carried out using PBMCs or a T cell subset sorted from them (not recorded which). This TCR derives from an adult woman who had mild COVID-19 (a few samples of this study predate the infection). Cell type and time point are not known.

Here the CDR3 DNA reads TGTGCCAGCAGGATCCCAGGACAGGGGAACAGGCAGTACTTC. Its protein is CASRIPGQGNRQYF. This chain uses TRBV11-2 with TRBJ2-7; 9 nucleotides match TRBD1. Germline lookup yields CDR1 SGHAT and CDR2 FQNNGV. The V segment lost 6 bases and the J segment 9 bases; nucleotides outside the gene matches: 12. This CDR3 is 14 amino acids long.